This TCR beta chain derives from a study of T cells in Graves' hyperthyroidism and ophthalmopathy. Study details: Peripheral blood was secured at the point of initial diagnosis, before any treatment.

Researchers amplified the TCR beta CDR3 regions from RNA transcripts. HTBI primers were employed in a first-round RT-PCR of the TCR CDR3. TCRdb re-analysed the multiplex PCR reads in MiXCR, keeping a single row per CDR3 protein. The sample shows approximately 410,000 distinct CDR3 sequences, roughly 15% of them seen only once. The germline V gene encodes CDR1 SGHNT and CDR2 YENEEA. With 1 base removed from V and 7 bases from J, the gap between germline ends came to 14 bases. This CDR3 spans 15 amino acids. Hyperthyroidism patients were newly diagnosed, had disease duration under 2 months, and were aged 18 to 65 years. It was uncontrolled infection, other autoimmune disease, pregnancy or lactation that excluded patients. Clinical symptoms, serum thyroxine and TRAb, thyroid ultrasound and orbital computed tomography together formed the diagnostic basis. This clonotype was recorded many times.

The TCR was taken from a woman younger than 30 with Graves' hyperthyroidism. This chain links TRBV11-3 with TRBJ2-1; tentatively, D is TRBD2 (6 bases). Specimen: blood. The CDR3: CASSLGGLPVNEQFF. The CDR3 DNA follows: TGTGCCAGCAGCTTAGGGGGACTGCCAGTAAATGAGCAGTTCTTC.